Each of the 21 T cell receptor beta chains below was sequenced from the same sample in a study of blood T cell repertoires in COVID-19 (dated by TCRdb to between 2020 and 2021). The receptor library was made with the immunoSEQ multiplex PCR assay. Sourced from immuneACCESS, this table was stored by TCRdb with only in-frame sequences that have V and J called. A share of the clones is absent; for the studies checked, an unresolved V gene accounts for under half, and the remainder has no known explanation. This sample has 300,000 or so clones in its table, and around 88% of those were observed once. Approximately 1.1% of the sample belongs to the ten largest clones. Sequences were obtained from peripheral blood. These receptors originate from a woman aged 45-59 years with acute or convalescent COVID-19.

This clone has only a few counts. The chain combines TRBV19 with TRBJ1-2, with D unresolved. Germline V CDR1 and CDR2: LNHDA, SQIVND (reference sequence). The CDR3 covers 10 residues. Trimming removed 5 bases at V and 5 bases at J, with 3 bases between. The CDR3 bases are TGTGCCAGTAGTTTATATGGCTACACCTTC. Its protein product is CASSLYGYTF. The full variable domain, in which reference TRBV19 and TRBJ1-2 provide the parts outside the CDR3, is DGGITQSPKYLFRKEGQNVTLSCEQNLNHDAMYWYRQDPGQGLRLIYYSQIVNDFQKGDIAEGYSVSREKKESFPLTVTSAQKNPTAFYLCASSLYGYTFGSGTRLTVV.

Of note for this clone: At one boundary the junction diverges from the germline segment, which might be a read error. The V call is TRBV6-5, the J call TRBJ2-7; TRBD2 matches 9 bases. The CDR3 runs to 14 residues. Germline values: CDR1 MNHEY, CDR2 SVGAGI. The CDR3 spells CASSNSYYEREAYF. In DNA, the CDR3 is TGTGCCAGCAGTAACTCTTATTACGAGCGGGAGGCGTACTTC.

This sequence joins TRBV7-9 and TRBJ1-4, with TRBD1 as a possible D gene (5 bases). The CDR3 totals 16 residues. The germline V gene has CDR1 SEHNR and CDR2 FQNEAQ (reference sequence). Trimming removed 5 bases at V and 5 bases at J, with 18 bases between. CDR3 region: CASSDSLTAKNEKLFF. As DNA, the CDR3 is TGTGCCAGCAGCGATTCATTGACAGCCAAAAATGAAAAACTGTTTTTT. Full variable domain (outside the CDR3, taken from reference TRBV7-9 and TRBJ1-4): DTGVSQNPRHKITKRGQNVTFRCDPISEHNRLYWYRQTLGQGPEFLTYFQNEAQLEKSRLLSDRFSAERPKGSFSTLEIQRTEQGDSAMYLCASSDSLTAKNEKLFFGSGTQLSVL.

This clone was counted a few times. V gene TRBV19 combines with J gene TRBJ1-4; D perhaps matches TRBD1 (6 bases). Germline V lookup: CDR1 LNHDA, CDR2 SQIVND (reference sequence). V lost 7 bases and J 5 bases, leaving 17 bases between the germline ends. This CDR3 is 15 amino acids long. DNA of the CDR3: TGTGCCAGTACACCCTTAGGGACACGAAATGAAAAACTGTTTTTT. It translates to CASTPLGTRNEKLFF.

This sequence joins TRBV18 and TRBJ2-3; possible D gene TRBD1, 5 bases. The germline V gene has CDR1 KGHSH and CDR2 LQKENI. The CDR3 has 16 amino acids. V was shortened by 1 base and J by 0 bases, with 11 bases between the two germline ends. CDR3 nucleotides: TGTGCCAGCTCACCACGGCAGGACACTAGCACAGATACGCAGTATTTT. Translation: CASSPRQDTSTDTQYF.

The chain uses TRBV7-9 and TRBJ1-1, with TRBD1 matching 9 bases. Germline loops: CDR1 SEHNR, CDR2 FQNEAQ (reference sequence). The CDR3 runs 15 residues. V lost 6 bases, J lost 1 base, and 6 bases stayed unmatched. The CDR3 DNA sequence: TGTGCCAGCAGAGGGACAGGGTGGGAGAACACTGAAGCTTTCTTT. It specifies CASRGTGWENTEAFF.

The V gene is TRBV5-4, the J gene TRBJ1-6; TRBD1 agrees at 7 bases. V lost 3 bases and J lost 8; bases outside the gene matches: 8. The CDR3 covers 15 residues. Germline CDR1 and CDR2: SGHNT and YYREEE (reference sequence). The CDR3 DNA follows: TGTGCCAGCAGCTACGCCAATGACAGGGATTCACCCCTCCACTTT. This encodes CASSYANDRDSPLHF. The full variable domain, in which reference TRBV5-4 and TRBJ1-6 provide the parts outside the CDR3, is ETGVTQSPTHLIKTRGQQVTLRCSSQSGHNTVSWYQQALGQGPQFIFQYYREEENGRGNFPPRFSGLQFPNYSSELNVNALELDDSALYLCASSYANDRDSPLHFGNGTRLTVT.

The chain combines TRBV7-2 with TRBJ2-3; no definite D call. Between the trimmed V and J ends, which lost 5 bases and 5 bases, there was a span of 11 bases. The CDR3 is made up of 13 amino acids. CDR1 is SGHTA and CDR2 is FQGNSA in the germline V gene. CDR3 in amino acids: CASSPQHGDTQYF. As DNA, the CDR3 is TGTGCCAGCAGCCCACAACATGGAGATACGCAGTATTTT.

This chain links TRBV9 with TRBJ2-7, with 10 nucleotides matching TRBD1. V dropped 2 bases and J dropped 2; count of bases not matched to a gene: 4. The CDR3 spans 15 residues. In germline, CDR1 is SGDLS, CDR2 YYNGEE. CDR3 bases: TGTGCCAGCAGCGTGGGGGGGACAGGGGCCTACGAGCAGTACTTC. Translated, it gives CASSVGGTGAYEQYF.

The gene calls are TRBV3-1 (or the pseudogene TRBV3-2) and TRBJ2-2; tentatively, D is TRBD2 (6 bases). The CDR3 runs 17 residues. Germline CDR1 and CDR2: LGHDT and YNNKEL (reference sequence). Trimming pared 6 bases from V and 2 bases from J, leaving 19 bases between. The CDR3 nucleotides are TGTGCCAGCAGACACGCCTATCCGGGAGCAAACACCGGGGAGCTGTTTTTT. Its protein product is CASRHAYPGANTGELFF.

V is TRBV2 and J is TRBJ2-1; TRBD1 matches 8 bases. Trimming cost V 7 bases and J 6 bases; bases outside gene matches: 11. Per germline, CDR1 SNHLY and CDR2 FYNNEI. The CDR3 runs to 15 residues. The CDR3 loop is CASTDRGQITNEQFF. The CDR3 DNA sequence: TGTGCCAGCACCGACAGGGGCCAGATAACCAATGAGCAGTTCTTC.

This chain uses TRBV29-1 with TRBJ1-1; D unclear. The V gene's germline CDR1 is SQVTM and CDR2 ANQGSEA. V gave up 5 bases and J gave up 5 bases, with 9 bases separating them. The CDR3 length is 11 residues. As DNA, the CDR3 is TGCAGCGTTAAGGGAGGAACTGAAGCTTTCTTT. As protein: CSVKGGTEAFF.

This clone appeared a single time. The chain couples TRBV5-1 to TRBJ2-2, with D maybe TRBD1 (6 bases). Per the germline V gene, CDR1 is SGHRS and CDR2 is YFSETQ. CDR3 length: 15 residues. Trimming cost V 1 base and J 4 bases, with 11 bases left between them. CDR3 sequence: CASSLPGQITGELFF. CDR3 DNA sequence: TGCGCCAGCAGCTTGCCAGGACAGATCACCGGGGAGCTGTTTTTT.

The CDR3 DNA reads TGTGCCTTTCGGGAGCCCAACTATGGCTACACCTTC. Encoded protein: CAFREPNYGYTF. V and J are TRBV6-6 and TRBJ1-2, with no clear D. This CDR3 has 12 amino acids. V lost 11 bases and J 2 bases, leaving 12 bases between the germline ends. CDR1 and CDR2 from the germline V gene are MNHNY and SVGAGI (reference sequence).

This rearrangement joins TRBV19 to TRBJ1-2; possible D gene TRBD1, 6 bases. This CDR3 spans 13 amino acids. CDR1 is LNHDA, CDR2 SQIVND, per germline (reference sequence). The V end lost 6 bases, the J end lost 6 bases, and 14 bases lay between the germline ends. The DNA of the CDR3 is TGTGCCAGTAGCACAGTCGCAGGGGATGGCTACACCTTC. Translated, it gives CASSTVAGDGYTF.

V gene TRBV4-1 combines with J gene TRBJ1-3; D perhaps matches TRBD1 (5 bases). The V end lost 4 bases, the J end lost 0 bases, and 13 bases lay between the germline ends. The CDR3 loop spans 16 amino acids. CDR1 and CDR2 from the germline V gene are MGHRA and YSYEKL. CDR3 protein: CASSPSRTNSGNTIYF. CDR3 sequence (DNA): TGCGCCAGCAGCCCCTCGCGGACAAACTCTGGAAACACCATATATTTT.

This chain joins TRBV27 and TRBJ2-5; D is undetermined. This CDR3 spans 11 amino acids. Germline values: CDR1 MNHEY, CDR2 SMNVEV (reference sequence). V was cut by 6 bases and J by 3 bases, with 5 bases left in between. CDR3: CASRLKETQYF. The DNA of the CDR3 is TGTGCCAGCAGACTCAAAGAGACCCAGTACTTC.

This chain connects TRBV19 to TRBJ1-2; the D gene is possibly TRBD1 (5 bases). The CDR3 loop spans 14 amino acids. V shed 7 bases and J shed 3 bases, with 15 bases lying between them. The germline CDR1 and CDR2 sequences are LNHDA and SQIVND (reference sequence). The CDR3 nucleotides are TGTGCCAGTATCCCCCAAGGAGGGGACTATGGCTACACCTTC. Translated: CASIPQGGDYGYTF. The full variable domain, with the rest looked up from reference TRBV19 and TRBJ1-2, is DGGITQSPKYLFRKEGQNVTLSCEQNLNHDAMYWYRQDPGQGLRLIYYSQIVNDFQKGDIAEGYSVSREKKESFPLTVTSAQKNPTAFYLCASIPQGGDYGYTFGSGTRLTVV.

The chain combines TRBV6-5 with TRBJ1-1; tentative D call: TRBD1 (5 bases). There are 14 residues in the CDR3. V was trimmed by 7 bases and J by 1 base, leaving 13 bases between them. Germline CDR1 is MNHEY and CDR2 is SVGAGI. The DNA for the CDR3 is TGTGCCAGCACCCCAATGGGGGGGAACACTGAAGCTTTCTTT. Protein sequence: CASTPMGGNTEAFF.

The gene calls are TRBV2 and TRBJ1-1, with TRBD1 identical over 8 bases. This CDR3 is built from 15 residues. Germline CDR1 and CDR2: SNHLY and FYNNEI. V gave up 2 bases and J gave up 4 bases; unmatched junction bases: 6. CDR3 DNA sequence: TGTGCCAGCAGTGAAATAGGGACAGGAAGCACTGAAGCTTTCTTT. This translates into CASSEIGTGSTEAFF.

This sequence joins TRBV19 and TRBJ1-2; 7 positions match TRBD1. This CDR3 is 14 amino acids long. V was clipped by 4 bases and J by 4 bases; unmatched bases: 6. Looked up from germline, CDR1 is LNHDA and CDR2 is SQIVND (reference sequence). This CDR3 reads CASSTGQLSYGYTF. In DNA, the CDR3 is TGTGCCAGTAGTACGGGACAGCTTAGCTATGGCTACACCTTC.